This T cell receptor (beta chain) was recovered during a study of OX40 agonist ivuxolimab in advanced cancers. Libraries were prepared by immunoSEQ multiplex PCR; TCRdb keeps only in-frame clonotypes and omits some of them. The table has about 40,000 clones, 70% to 90% seen once; the top ten hold roughly 25%. Germline V gene data show CDR1 as LNHNV and CDR2 as YYDKDF (reference sequence). J lost 8 bases, V lost 1 base, and 5 bases had no gene match. The CDR3 totals 14 residues. The chain carries TRBV15 and TRBJ2-4; TRBD2 agrees at 7 bases. The TCR originated in an adult with an advanced solid tumor such as melanoma, head and neck, liver or kidney cancer. The sample was CD4+ or CD8+ T cells sorted from blood, taken in a trial of the OX40 agonist ivuxolimab. In DNA, the CDR3 is TGTGCCACCAGCAGAGTACGGGAGGCGGACATTCAGTACTTC. As protein: CATSRVREADIQYF.